What follows describes a single T cell receptor (beta chain). Treatment defined: preoperative locoregional IRX-2 cytokine immunotherapy. Samples came from a phase Ib trial of preoperative locoregional IRX-2 cytokine immunotherapy. The data are from a study of preoperative IRX-2 immunotherapy in early breast cancer. Repertoires were generated with immunoSEQ multiplex PCR, while TCRdb's copy carries only in-frame clones and drops some. Of roughly 26,000 clones listed, 75% to 85% are singletons. The CDR3 length is 15 residues. V lost 11 bases and J lost 0, with 19 bases in between. The material was lymph node tissue, obtained after IRX-2 immunotherapy. V gene TRBV23-1 combines with J gene TRBJ1-1; D gene unclear. TRBV23-1 is reported as an ORF; its role is uncertain. The receptor was isolated from a human donor with breast cancer. The CDR3 nucleotides are TGCGCCCACAAGGTCGTTGCGGGGTTGAACACTGAAGCTTTCTTT. It yields the protein CAHKVVAGLNTEAFF.